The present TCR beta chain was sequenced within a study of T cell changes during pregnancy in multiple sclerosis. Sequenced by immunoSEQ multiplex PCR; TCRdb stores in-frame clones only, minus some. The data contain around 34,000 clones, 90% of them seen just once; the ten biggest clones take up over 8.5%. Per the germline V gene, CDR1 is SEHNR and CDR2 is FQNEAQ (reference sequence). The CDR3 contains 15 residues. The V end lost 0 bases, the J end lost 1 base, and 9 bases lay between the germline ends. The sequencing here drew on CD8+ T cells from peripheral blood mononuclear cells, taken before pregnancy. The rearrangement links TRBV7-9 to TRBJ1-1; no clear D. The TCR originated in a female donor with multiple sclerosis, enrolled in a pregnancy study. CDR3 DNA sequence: TGTGCCAGCAGCTTAGCATCGGGGAGGAACACTGAAGCTTTCTTT. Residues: CASSLASGRNTEAFF.